A single sample gave rise to the 5 T cell receptor beta chains below, sequenced in a study of molecular identifiers for immune sequencing clone quantification. TCRdb reanalysed the PCR reads using MiXCR and keeps one entry per CDR3 protein. The table has under 600,000 distinct CDR3 sequences, roughly a fifth seen once. The sample consisted of naive CD8+ T cells from blood, with Jurkat cell RNA spiked in. Subset noted: FACS-sorted CD8+CD4-CCR7+CD45RA+ naive T cells. All receptors derive from a human donor in good health. Some libraries in this study had Jurkat cell RNA spiked in.

This clonotype was picked up a small number of times. The V gene is TRBV4-3, the J gene TRBJ1-6; D ambiguous. Trimming took 0 bases from V and 8 from J, leaving 17 bases between them. Germline CDR1 is LGHNA and CDR2 is YSLEER. This CDR3 comprises 17 residues. Written as DNA, the CDR3 is TGCGCCAGCAGCCAAGATAGTAACACCAAATTTTATTCACCCCTCCACTTT. Protein sequence: CASSQDSNTKFYSPLHF.

V usage is TRBV27 and J usage is TRBJ1-6, with D possibly being TRBD1 (6 bases). Germline CDR1 is MNHEY and CDR2 is SMNVEV (reference sequence). The CDR3 runs to 16 residues. Trimming left V 3 bases short and J 1 base short, with 10 bases between. This CDR3 reads CASSFGGQSYNSPLHF. CDR3 coding DNA: TGTGCCAGCAGTTTCGGGGGGCAATCCTATAATTCACCCCTCCACTTT.

The chain carries TRBV28 and TRBJ2-7; possible D gene TRBD1, 5 bases. In germline, CDR1 is MDHEN, CDR2 SYDVKM. The CDR3 runs 12 residues. V gave up 6 bases and J gave up 6 bases, with 12 bases separating them. CDR3 loop: CASSPIGAEQYF. CDR3 in DNA: TGTGCCAGCAGCCCTATAGGGGCCGAGCAGTACTTC.

V usage is TRBV9 and J usage is TRBJ2-1, with 8 bases matching TRBD1. The germline V gene has CDR1 SGDLS and CDR2 YYNGEE. The V and J ends lost 3 bases and 3 bases, in that order; junction bases with no gene match: 2. CDR3 length equals 14 residues. DNA for the CDR3: TGTGCCAGCAGCGCAGGACAGGGCTACAATGAGCAGTTCTTC. Translated, it gives CASSAGQGYNEQFF.

This clonotype was detected ten times or more. V gene TRBV21-1 combines with J gene TRBJ1-1; the D segment call TRBD1 is taken from the table without a DNA check. TRBV21-1 is recorded as a pseudogene. This CDR3 spans 13 amino acids. The CDR3 sequence is CASSNGSGERAFF. DNA for the CDR3: TGTGCCAGCAGCAATGGGTCGGGGGAGAGAGCTTTCTTT.